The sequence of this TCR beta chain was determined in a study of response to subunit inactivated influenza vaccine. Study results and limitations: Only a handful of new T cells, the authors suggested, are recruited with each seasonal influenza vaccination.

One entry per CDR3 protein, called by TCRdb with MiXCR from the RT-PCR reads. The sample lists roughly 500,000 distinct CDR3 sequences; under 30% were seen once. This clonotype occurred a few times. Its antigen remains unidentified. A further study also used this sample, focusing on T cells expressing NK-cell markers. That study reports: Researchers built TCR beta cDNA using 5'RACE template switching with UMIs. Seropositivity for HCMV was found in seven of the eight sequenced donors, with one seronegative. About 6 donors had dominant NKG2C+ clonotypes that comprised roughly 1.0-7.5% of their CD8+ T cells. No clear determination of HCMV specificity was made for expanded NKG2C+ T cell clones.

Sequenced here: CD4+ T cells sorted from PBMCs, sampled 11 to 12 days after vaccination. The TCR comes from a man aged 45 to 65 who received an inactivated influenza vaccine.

This CDR3 reads CAIGSSTNTGELFF. DNA for the CDR3: TGTGCCATCGGGAGTAGCACGAACACCGGGGAGCTGTTTTTT. The chain links TRBV10-3 to TRBJ2-2; D might be TRBD2 (5 bases). Trimming removed 8 bases at V and 0 bases at J, with 10 bases between. Germline V gene lookup returns CDR1 ENHRY and CDR2 SYGVKD. The CDR3 is 14 amino acids.